These 18 T cell receptor beta chains share one sample of origin, sequenced in a study of technical replicates of blood from a few donors (dated by TCRdb to 2017 to 2019). Receptor amplification or capture employed the immunoSEQ multiplex PCR assay. The table comes from immuneACCESS by way of TCRdb, which keeps in-frame sequences with V and J called. Part of the clones is missing from these tables; in studies checked, under half for an unresolved V gene and the rest for unknown reasons. The sample has 75,000 or so clones on record, around 95% of them singletons. The ten largest account for 0.25% to 0.3% of the sample. The sample consisted of T cells isolated from PBMCs. Source of these receptors: a human donor in good health.

The chain joins TRBV6-4 to TRBJ2-1, with 7 positions matching TRBD2. Trimming at V came to 3 bases and at J to 5 bases, leaving 10 bases not matched to a gene. The CDR3 totals 16 residues. Germline V gene lookup returns CDR1 MRHNA and CDR2 SNTAGT. The CDR3 sequence: CASSEYSTSVNNEQFF. The CDR3 DNA reads TGTGCCAGCAGTGAATACTCCACTAGCGTGAACAATGAGCAGTTCTTC.

The rearrangement uses TRBV7-9 and TRBJ1-4; possible D gene TRBD1, 5 bases. From germline, CDR1 is SEHNR and CDR2 FQNEAQ (reference sequence). This CDR3 region has 16 residues. The V and J ends lost 5 bases and 7 bases respectively, with 20 bases between them. The CDR3 sequence: CASSLSKARGGEKLFF. For the CDR3, the DNA is TGTGCCAGCAGCCTGTCAAAGGCACGGGGGGGTGAAAAACTGTTTTTT.

This rearrangement joins TRBV18 to TRBJ2-6; possibly TRBD2 for D (5 bases). V lost 3 bases to trimming and J lost 0 bases, with 15 bases between them. Per germline, CDR1 KGHSH and CDR2 LQKENI. The CDR3 runs to 18 residues. The DNA for the CDR3 is TGTGCCAGCTCACCGGAATCGGGGATACACTCTGGGGCCAACGTCCTGACTTTC. The encoded protein is CASSPESGIHSGANVLTF. The full variable domain, with the rest looked up from reference TRBV18 and TRBJ2-6, is NAGVMQNPRHLVRRRGQEARLRCSPMKGHSHVYWYRQLPEEGLKFMVYLQKENIIDESGMPKERFSAEFPKEGPSILRIQQVVRGDSAAYFCASSPESGIHSGANVLTFGAGSRLTVL.

The rearrangement uses TRBV16 and TRBJ1-2; 11 bases fit TRBD1. V lost 1 base to trimming and J lost 4 bases; unmatched junction nucleotides: 5. The CDR3 extends over 16 amino acids. Looked up from germline, CDR1 is KGHSY and CDR2 is FQNENV. The CDR3 is CASSQLGTGGPYGYTF. In nucleotides, the CDR3 is TGTGCCAGCAGCCAATTAGGGACAGGGGGTCCCTATGGCTACACCTTC.

This clone was seen a single time. The rearrangement joins TRBV28 to TRBJ1-5; TRBD1 agrees at 8 bases. Looked up from germline, CDR1 is MDHEN and CDR2 is SYDVKM. Trimming cost V 7 bases and J 2 bases; bases outside gene matches: 13. The CDR3 extends over 17 amino acids. The CDR3, as DNA: TGTGCCAGCACCCGCCTCCAGGGGGCTGCGGGCAATCAGCCCCAGCATTTT. Amino acid sequence: CASTRLQGAAGNQPQHF. Supplemented by reference TRBV28 and TRBJ1-5, the full variable domain reads DVKVTQSSRYLVKRTGEKVFLECVQDMDHENMFWYRQDPGLGLRLIYFSYDVKMKEKGDIPEGYSVSREKKERFSLILESASTNQTSMYLCASTRLQGAAGNQPQHFGDGTRLSIL.

The gene calls are TRBV7-3 and TRBJ2-3; 8 bases are a match to TRBD2. This CDR3 has 16 residues. The V gene end was trimmed by 7 bases and the J gene end by 3 bases; junction bases not matched to a gene: 12. CDR1 and CDR2 (germline): SGHTA, FQGTGA. The CDR3 loop is CASNELGGATTDTQYF. CDR3 in DNA: TGTGCCAGCAACGAACTCGGGGGGGCAACAACAGATACGCAGTATTTT.

The rearrangement links TRBV29-1 to TRBJ1-3, with D unresolved. The CDR3 has 13 residues. V lost 6 bases to trimming and J lost 4 bases, with 13 bases between them. Germline CDR1 reads SQVTM; CDR2 reads ANQGSEA. The DNA for the CDR3 is TGCAGCGTGCGGTGGGGAGAGGGAAACACCATATATTTT. It specifies CSVRWGEGNTIYF.

The rearrangement joins TRBV5-1 to TRBJ2-1; D possibly corresponds to TRBD1 (6 bases). The CDR3 is made up of 14 amino acids. Germline V CDR1 and CDR2: SGHRS, YFSETQ. Trimming took off 1 base at V and 9 bases at J, with 14 bases between the two ends. The CDR3 sequence is CASSLLLVRGEQFF. CDR3 in DNA: TGCGCCAGCAGCTTGCTTTTAGTCAGGGGTGAGCAGTTCTTC. Drawing the rest from reference TRBV5-1 and TRBJ2-1, the complete variable domain is KAGVTQTPRYLIKTRGQQVTLSCSPISGHRSVSWYQQTPGQGLQFLFEYFSETQRNKGNFPGRFSGRQFSNSRSEMNVSTLELGDSALYLCASSLLLVRGEQFFGPGTRLTVL.

The chain recombines TRBV27 with TRBJ2-5, with 8 bases matching TRBD2. This CDR3 has 18 amino acids. The germline CDR1 and CDR2 sequences are MNHEY and SMNVEV (reference sequence). Germline trimming cut 2 bases from V and 2 bases from J; bases unmatched to any gene: 13. The CDR3: CASSLGLAGYGEQETQYF. CDR3 DNA: TGTGCCAGCAGTTTAGGGCTAGCGGGCTATGGGGAACAAGAGACCCAGTACTTC.

The J gene is TRBJ1-1, the V gene TRBV6-1; tentative D call: TRBD1 (5 bases). Trimming took off 7 bases at V and 3 bases at J, with 15 bases between the two ends. From germline, CDR1 is MNHNS and CDR2 SASEGT. This CDR3 is 14 amino acids long. Written as DNA, the CDR3 is TGTGCCAGCATTGTACTAGCGGGGGACACTGAAGCTTTCTTT. Protein product: CASIVLAGDTEAFF.

The rearrangement joins TRBV15 to TRBJ1-4, with a possible D match to TRBD1 (5 bases). The germline V and J ends were trimmed by 9 bases and 0 bases, with 14 bases remaining between them. Germline-derived CDR1 and CDR2 are LNHNV and YYDKDF (reference sequence). CDR3 size: 15 residues. DNA of the CDR3: TGTGCCACGAGGACACGCTTCTCAACTAATGAAAAACTGTTTTTT. Amino acid sequence: CATRTRFSTNEKLFF.

This sequence joins TRBV29-1 and TRBJ1-4; D ambiguous. The CDR3 is made up of 13 amino acids. CDR1 is SQVTM, CDR2 ANQGSEA, per germline. V lost 3 bases, J lost 5 bases, and 10 bases lay in between. The CDR3 reads CSVDVGENEKLFF. The CDR3 bases are TGCAGCGTTGACGTGGGAGAGAATGAAAAACTGTTTTTT.

The chain uses TRBV29-1 and TRBJ2-1; D is possibly TRBD2 (7 bases). This CDR3 has 13 amino acids. Germline V gene data show CDR1 as SQVTM and CDR2 as ANQGSEA. V lost 6 bases to trimming and J lost 8 bases, with 17 bases between them. The CDR3 coding sequence is TGCAGCGTAGTAGGGGGGGGGTTGGATGAGCAGTTCTTC. Its translation: CSVVGGGLDEQFF.

The chain combines TRBV28 with TRBJ1-4, with 9 bases lining up with TRBD1. This CDR3 contains 19 residues. V lost 4 bases and J lost 3; bases outside the gene matches: 15. Per the germline V gene, CDR1 is MDHEN and CDR2 is SYDVKM. The CDR3 region is CASSSSSGTGSVANEKLFF. CDR3 DNA sequence: TGTGCCAGCAGTTCATCTTCCGGGACAGGGAGTGTGGCTAATGAAAAACTGTTTTTT. The variable domain in full, with the rest retrieved from reference TRBV28 and TRBJ1-4, is DVKVTQSSRYLVKRTGEKVFLECVQDMDHENMFWYRQDPGLGLRLIYFSYDVKMKEKGDIPEGYSVSREKKERFSLILESASTNQTSMYLCASSSSSGTGSVANEKLFFGSGTQLSVL.

The gene calls are TRBV2 and TRBJ2-5; perhaps TRBD1 as D (5 bases). V was shortened by 2 bases and J by 5 bases, with 12 bases between the two germline ends. CDR3 size: 14 residues. CDR1 and CDR2 from the germline V gene are SNHLY and FYNNEI. The CDR3 DNA reads as TGTGCCAGCAGTGAATTTAGGGGCGGTGAGACCCAGTACTTC. This codes for CASSEFRGGETQYF.

The chain is built from TRBV27 and TRBJ1-4; no reliable D call. This CDR3 is 15 amino acids long. Germline assignment: CDR1 MNHEY and CDR2 SMNVEV (reference sequence). The germline V and J ends were trimmed by 3 bases and 0 bases, with 8 bases remaining between them. CDR3: CASSFFSATNEKLFF. In nucleotides, the CDR3 is TGTGCCAGCAGTTTTTTTAGTGCAACTAATGAAAAACTGTTTTTT.

This clone was counted once. The chain links TRBV5-1 to TRBJ2-7, with 7 positions matching TRBD2. Germline assignment: CDR1 SGHRS and CDR2 YFSETQ. The CDR3 loop spans 13 amino acids. With V trimmed by 4 bases and J by 6 bases, 7 bases remained unmatched. The CDR3 here is CASSETSSGEQYF. DNA of the CDR3: TGCGCCAGCAGCGAGACTAGCTCGGGCGAGCAGTACTTC.

The chain links TRBV7-3 to TRBJ1-4, with a tentative D call TRBD1 (6 bases). CDR1 and CDR2 (germline): SGHTA, FQGTGA. Trimming took 2 bases from V and 8 from J, leaving 15 bases between them. This CDR3 has 15 residues. The CDR3 loop is CASSLQGTAGEKLFF. The CDR3, as DNA: TGTGCCAGCAGCTTACAGGGGACGGCCGGCGAAAAACTGTTTTTT.